This T cell receptor beta chain is from a study of low-dose radiotherapy and immunotherapy resistance in tumors (dated by TCRdb to 2021 to 2024). With respect to the entire study: Cohort 1 received 0.5 Gy per fraction every 2 weeks, with a prescribed total PTV dose of 6.5 Gy. Eight patients were included in the translational analysis: three from the first dose cohort and the first five from the second dose cohort. Intravenous cyclophosphamide at 200 mg/m2 was administered every two weeks, one day ahead of each radiation and immunotherapy administration. Randomization of trial participants into treatment groups was not performed. Patients were given nivolumab as a 240 mg flat dose every two weeks and ipilimumab at 1 mg/kg every six weeks, with both drugs delivered intravenously. Cohort 2 received 1 Gy per fraction every two weeks, with a total of 13 Gy over 26 weeks. Starting on cycle 1 day 1, patients took 300 mg of aspirin by mouth once daily for four cycles.

This clonotype was seen ten or more times. Its recognized antigen is unknown. The sample holds no much larger clone one base away, and base qualities are not on file. For sequencing, an Illumina HiSeq 2500 was employed. First-strand cDNA was synthesized using Superscript III and a set of TRAV- and TRBV-specific primers, so that both TCRalpha and TCRbeta chains were covered. TCRs were amplified with Phusion for about 20 PCR cycles using a constant-region primer together with the adapter attached to the V primers. The MessageAmp II aRNA Amplification Kit was used to amplify the isolated mRNA, with in vitro transcription run for approximately 15 hours at 37 degrees C. The Dynabeads mRNA DIRECT Purification Kit was used to isolate mRNA for TCR sequencing. A second approximately 23-cycle Phusion PCR added indexed Illumina adapters, and products were purified with AMPure XP beads. From the authors' description of their analysis: Custom Perl scripts pooled TCR sequences encoding the same protein, removed out-of-frame sequences and computed each clonotype's abundance. Any TCR sequence backed by just one read was left out of the analysis. Repertoire metrics included Shannon entropy, Gini index, clonality, richness, and frequency of TCRs shared between repertoires. TCRdb trimmed the raw reads at Q25, called clones with MiXCR and kept productive beta chains. Each CDR3 protein appears once, grouped with its most common genes and DNA. In this record, the V and J calls reflect TCRdb's handling and not the investigators' own analysis. This sample comprises under 70,000 distinct CDR3 sequences, less than 25% of them detected only once. The top ten constitute about 6% of the sample.

Per the publication, the time point label means: before trial treatment. Donors were enrolled in RACIN, a single-arm phase I dose-escalation trial in which nivolumab, ipilimumab, aspirin, low-dose cyclophosphamide and low-dose radiotherapy were combined. To be eligible, a patient needed to have an advanced solid tumor that was TIL-negative. The CDR3 contains 14 residues, cysteine and phenylalanine counted. The read is trimmed to its CDR3 DNA, 42 bases read in frame from base 1. V sheds 5 bases and J sheds 9 bases, leaving 17 bases between their ends. CDR1 and CDR2 were assigned from the germline V gene as SGHTA and FQGNSA.

Sequencing used PBMCs, obtained before treatment. The sequence came from a male donor with prostate cancer. The V and J segments used are TRBV7-2 and TRBJ2-4, with the D call tentatively TRBD1 or TRBD2, each fitting 5 bases. The CDR3 protein: CASSPDTGAFIQYF. The DNA sequence is as follows: TGTGCCAGCAGCCCGGACACCGGGGCGTTCATTCAGTACTTC.